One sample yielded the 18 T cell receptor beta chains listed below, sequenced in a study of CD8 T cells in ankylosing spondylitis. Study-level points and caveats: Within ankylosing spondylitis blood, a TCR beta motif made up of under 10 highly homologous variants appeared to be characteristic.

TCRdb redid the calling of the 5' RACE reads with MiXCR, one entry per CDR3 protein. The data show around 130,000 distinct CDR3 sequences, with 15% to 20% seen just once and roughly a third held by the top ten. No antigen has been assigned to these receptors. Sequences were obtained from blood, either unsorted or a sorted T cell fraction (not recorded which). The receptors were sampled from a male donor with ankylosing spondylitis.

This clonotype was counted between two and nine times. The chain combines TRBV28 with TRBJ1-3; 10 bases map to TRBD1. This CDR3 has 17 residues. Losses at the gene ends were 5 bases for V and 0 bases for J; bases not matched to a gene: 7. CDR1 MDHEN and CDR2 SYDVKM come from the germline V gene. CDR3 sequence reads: CASSPWDRGYSGNTIYF. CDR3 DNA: TGTGCCAGCAGTCCCTGGGACAGGGGCTACTCTGGAAACACCATATATTTT.

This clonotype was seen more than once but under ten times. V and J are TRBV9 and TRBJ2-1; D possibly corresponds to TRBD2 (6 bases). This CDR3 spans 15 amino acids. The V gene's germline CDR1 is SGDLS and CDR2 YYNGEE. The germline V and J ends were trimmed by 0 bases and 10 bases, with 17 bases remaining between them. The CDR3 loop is CASSVGGGPRGEQFF. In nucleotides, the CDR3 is TGTGCCAGCAGCGTAGGCGGAGGGCCTCGGGGGGAGCAGTTCTTC.

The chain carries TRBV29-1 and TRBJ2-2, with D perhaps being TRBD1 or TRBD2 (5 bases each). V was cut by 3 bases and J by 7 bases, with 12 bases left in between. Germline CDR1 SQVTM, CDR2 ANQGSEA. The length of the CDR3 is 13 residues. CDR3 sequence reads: CSVDGGVGGELFF. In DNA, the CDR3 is TGCAGCGTTGATGGGGGAGTGGGCGGGGAGCTGTTTTTT.

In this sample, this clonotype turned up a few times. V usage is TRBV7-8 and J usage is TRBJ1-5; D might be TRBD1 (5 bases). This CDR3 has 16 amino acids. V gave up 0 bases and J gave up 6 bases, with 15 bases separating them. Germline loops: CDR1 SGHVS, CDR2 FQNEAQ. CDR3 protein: CASSLAGPGAAQPQHF. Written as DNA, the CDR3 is TGTGCCAGCAGCTTAGCGGGGCCAGGTGCTGCTCAGCCCCAGCATTTT. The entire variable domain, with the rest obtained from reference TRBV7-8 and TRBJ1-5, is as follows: GAGVSQSPRYKVAKRGQDVALRCDPISGHVSLFWYQQALGQGPEFLTYFQNEAQLDKSGLPSDRFFAERPEGSVSTLKIQRTQQEDSAVYLCASSLAGPGAAQPQHFGDGTRLSIL.

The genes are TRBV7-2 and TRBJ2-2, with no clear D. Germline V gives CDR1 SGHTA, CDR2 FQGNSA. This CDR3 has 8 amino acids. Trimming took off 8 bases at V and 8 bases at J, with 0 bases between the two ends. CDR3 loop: CASGELFF. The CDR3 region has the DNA TGTGCCAGCGGGGAGCTGTTTTTT.

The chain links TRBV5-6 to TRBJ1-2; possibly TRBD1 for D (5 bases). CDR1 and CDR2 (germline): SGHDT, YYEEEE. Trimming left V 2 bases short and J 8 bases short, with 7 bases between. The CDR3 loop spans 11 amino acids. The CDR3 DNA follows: TGTGCCAGCAGCTTCAGGGACGGCTACACCTTC. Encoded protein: CASSFRDGYTF.

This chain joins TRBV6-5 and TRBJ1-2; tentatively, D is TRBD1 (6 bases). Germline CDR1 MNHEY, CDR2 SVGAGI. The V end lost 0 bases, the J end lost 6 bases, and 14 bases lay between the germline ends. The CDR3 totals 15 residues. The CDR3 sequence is CASSYSPGGGDGYTF. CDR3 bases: TGTGCCAGCAGTTACTCCCCGGGAGGGGGTGATGGCTACACCTTC.

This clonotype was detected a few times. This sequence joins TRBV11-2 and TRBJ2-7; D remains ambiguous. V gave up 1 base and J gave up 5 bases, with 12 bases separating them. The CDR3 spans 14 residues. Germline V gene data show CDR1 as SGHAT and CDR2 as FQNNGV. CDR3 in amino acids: CASSLGIGYHEQYF. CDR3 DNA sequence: TGTGCCAGCAGCTTAGGTATAGGCTACCACGAGCAGTACTTC. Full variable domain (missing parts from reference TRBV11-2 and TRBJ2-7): EAGVAQSPRYKIIEKRQSVAFWCNPISGHATLYWYQQILGQGPKLLIQFQNNGVVDDSQLPKDRFSAERLKGVDSTLKIQPAKLEDSAVYLCASSLGIGYHEQYFGPGTRLTVT.

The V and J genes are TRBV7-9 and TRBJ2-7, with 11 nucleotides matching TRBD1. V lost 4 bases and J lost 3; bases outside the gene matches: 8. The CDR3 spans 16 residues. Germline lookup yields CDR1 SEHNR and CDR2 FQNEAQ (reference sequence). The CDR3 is CASSSLGDRGIYEQYF. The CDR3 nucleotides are TGTGCCAGCAGCTCCCTTGGGGACAGGGGGATCTACGAGCAGTACTTC.

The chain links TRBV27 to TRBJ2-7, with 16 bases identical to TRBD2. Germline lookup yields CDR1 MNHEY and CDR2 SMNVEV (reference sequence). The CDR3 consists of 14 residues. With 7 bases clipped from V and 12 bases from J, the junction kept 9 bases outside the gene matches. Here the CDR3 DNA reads TGTGCCAGCACCCCGGGACTAGCGGGAGGGCCCCCGTACTTC. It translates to CASTPGLAGGPPYF.

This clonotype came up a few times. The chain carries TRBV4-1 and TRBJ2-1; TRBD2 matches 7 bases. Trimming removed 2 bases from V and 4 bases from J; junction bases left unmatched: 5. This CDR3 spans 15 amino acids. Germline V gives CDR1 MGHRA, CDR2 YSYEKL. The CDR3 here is CASSQLAVQYNEQFF. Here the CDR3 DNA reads TGCGCCAGCAGCCAACTAGCGGTACAATACAATGAGCAGTTCTTC.

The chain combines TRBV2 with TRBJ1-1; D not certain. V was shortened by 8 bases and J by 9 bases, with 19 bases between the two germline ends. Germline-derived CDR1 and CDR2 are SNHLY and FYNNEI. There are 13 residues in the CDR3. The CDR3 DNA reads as TGTGCCAGCCAGGAGGCCTCCAAATGGAAAGCTTTCTTT. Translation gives CASQEASKWKAFF.

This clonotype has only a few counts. In nucleotides, the CDR3 is TGCAGTGCTAGAGTTATGACAGGCACAGATACGCAGTATTTT. Its translation is CSARVMTGTDTQYF. V gene TRBV20-1 combines with J gene TRBJ2-3, with D perhaps matching TRBD1 (5 bases). Germline values: CDR1 DFQATT, CDR2 SNEGSKA (reference sequence). V was clipped by 1 base and J by 1 base, with 9 bases between them. This CDR3 has 14 residues.

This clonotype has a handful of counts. The CDR3 DNA reads as TGTGCCAGCGTACAGGCGGAGACCCAGTACTTC. It yields the protein CASVQAETQYF. V and J are TRBV2 and TRBJ2-5, with D maybe TRBD1 (5 bases). This CDR3 is 11 amino acids long. Germline CDR1 SNHLY, CDR2 FYNNEI. V lost 8 bases and J lost 5, with 9 bases in between.

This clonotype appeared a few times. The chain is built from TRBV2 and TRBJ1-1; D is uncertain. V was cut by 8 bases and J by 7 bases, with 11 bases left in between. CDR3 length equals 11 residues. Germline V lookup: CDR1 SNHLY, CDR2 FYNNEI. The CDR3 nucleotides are TGTGCCAGCGGTACGACGGTTGAAGCTTTCTTT. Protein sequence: CASGTTVEAFF.

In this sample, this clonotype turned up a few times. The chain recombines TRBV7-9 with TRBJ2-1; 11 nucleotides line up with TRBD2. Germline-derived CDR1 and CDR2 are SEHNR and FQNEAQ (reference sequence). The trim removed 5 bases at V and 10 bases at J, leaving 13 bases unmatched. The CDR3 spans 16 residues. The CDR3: CASSRGGGLAGGEQFF. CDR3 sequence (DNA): TGTGCCAGCAGCCGTGGGGGAGGTCTAGCGGGAGGCGAGCAGTTCTTC.

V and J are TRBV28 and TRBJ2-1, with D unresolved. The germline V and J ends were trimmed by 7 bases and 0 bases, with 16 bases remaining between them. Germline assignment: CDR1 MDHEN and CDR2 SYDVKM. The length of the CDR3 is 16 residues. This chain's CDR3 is CASKEVGNSSYNEQFF. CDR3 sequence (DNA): TGTGCCAGCAAAGAGGTTGGGAACAGCTCCTACAATGAGCAGTTCTTC.

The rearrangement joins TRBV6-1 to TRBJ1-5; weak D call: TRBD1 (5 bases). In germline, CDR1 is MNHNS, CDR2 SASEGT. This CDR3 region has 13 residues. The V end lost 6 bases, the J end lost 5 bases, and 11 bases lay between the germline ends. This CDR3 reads CASSVGRYQPQHF. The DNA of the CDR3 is TGTGCCAGCAGCGTGGGACGTTATCAGCCCCAGCATTTT.